These 4 T cell receptor beta chains were sequenced from one sample in a study of blood T cell repertoires in COVID-19. Here immunoSEQ multiplex PCR was the method, and the copy in TCRdb shows in-frame clones only, minus some. The profile shows roughly 460,000 clones, 85% to 90% of them singletons. The sequencing sample was made of peripheral blood. Every receptor here comes from a man aged 18 to 35 with COVID-19, enrolled during active disease.

The CDR3 sequence is CASSRDTRNTIYF. The CDR3 DNA reads TGTGCCAGTAGTCGCGACACACGAAACACCATATATTTT. The chain has TRBV19 and TRBJ1-3; no clear D. Germline V gene sequence: CDR1 LNHDA, CDR2 SQIVND (reference sequence). The CDR3 length is 13 residues. V lost 5 bases, J lost 5 bases, and 10 bases lay in between.

The chain uses TRBV4-1 and TRBJ1-6; D perhaps matches TRBD1 (6 bases). V shed 4 bases and J shed 9 bases, with 13 bases lying between them. Per the germline V gene, CDR1 is MGHRA and CDR2 is YSYEKL. The CDR3 contains 14 residues. The CDR3 protein is CASSRRDISSPLHF. Written as DNA, the CDR3 is TGCGCCAGCAGCCGCCGGGACATTAGTTCACCCCTCCACTTT.

The V gene is TRBV5-8, the J gene TRBJ1-2; D possibly corresponds to TRBD1 (5 bases). In germline, CDR1 is SGHTS, CDR2 YDEGEE. V lost 0 bases, J lost 0 bases, and 15 bases lay in between. The CDR3 is 17 amino acids. The CDR3 spells CASSLDVFGGANYGYTF. The CDR3 DNA follows: TGTGCCAGCAGCTTGGATGTGTTCGGGGGTGCTAACTATGGCTACACCTTC.

The V call is TRBV5-5, the J call TRBJ2-7, with TRBD2 identical over 8 bases. Germline-derived CDR1 and CDR2 are SGHKS and YYEKEE (reference sequence). This CDR3 has 16 amino acids. Trimming cost V 2 bases and J 3 bases; bases outside gene matches: 10. The CDR3 reads CASSLVSDAGGYEQYF. The CDR3 DNA follows: TGTGCCAGCAGCTTAGTGTCGGACGCGGGGGGCTACGAGCAGTACTTC.